This T cell receptor (beta chain) was obtained from a study of blood T cell repertoires in COVID-19. Study at large: Researchers got acute and convalescent COVID-19 samples from the United States, Italy and Spain.

Methods used by the authors: Estimation of nucleated cell counts was performed using reference gene primer amplification. The method was immunoSEQ multiplex PCR; TCRdb's version includes in-frame clones alone and lacks a portion of them. The DNA gave D and trimming, while V, J and clone size come from that table. The sample has around 100,000 clones, around 86% seen once; the top ten hold 4.5% to 6%. The CDR3 is 19 residues long. Germline V gives CDR1 ENHRY, CDR2 SYGVKD. V shed 7 bases, J shed 1 base, and the junction held 15 bases outside the gene matches. What was sequenced was peripheral blood. The clonotype comes from a woman of 80 years or more with acute or convalescent COVID-19. The chain has TRBV10-3 and TRBJ2-4, with TRBD2 identical over 11 bases. CDR3 in amino acids: CAITCGSGRASEAKNIQYF. The CDR3 DNA is TGTGCCATCACCTGCGGTAGCGGGAGGGCCTCTGAGGCCAAAAACATTCAGTACTTC.